Below are 22 T cell receptor beta chains sequenced from a single sample in a study of cytotoxic CD8 clonotypes in ibrutinib-treated CLL. Clones were read by immunoSEQ multiplex PCR, and TCRdb kept only the in-frame ones, dropping some. The sample includes more than 200,000 clones, 70% seen only once; the top ten take 15%. Sequenced material: PBMCs, taken after 24 months of ibrutinib treatment. The receptors derive from a human donor with chronic lymphocytic leukemia.

V usage is TRBV6-5 and J usage is TRBJ1-3; D is uncertain. V dropped 0 bases and J dropped 3 bases, with 12 bases sitting between them. Germline assignment: CDR1 MNHEY and CDR2 SVGAGI. The CDR3 length is 16 residues. The CDR3 is CASSYSPRGGGNTIYF. The CDR3 bases are TGTGCCAGCAGTTACTCCCCTCGCGGAGGTGGAAACACCATATATTTT.

The chain uses TRBV25-1 and TRBJ2-1; D unresolved. This CDR3 spans 13 amino acids. V gave up 1 base and J gave up 6 bases, with 7 bases separating them. CDR1 MGHDK and CDR2 SYGVNS come from the germline V gene. CDR3 coding DNA: TGTGCCAGCAGTGAATCTGCCATCAATGAGCAGTTCTTC. Protein: CASSESAINEQFF. The full variable domain, its missing parts supplied by reference TRBV25-1 and TRBJ2-1, is EADIYQTPRYLVIGTGKKITLECSQTMGHDKMYWYQQDPGMELHLIHYSYGVNSTEKGDLSSESTVSRIRTEHFPLTLESARPSHTSQYLCASSESAINEQFFGPGTRLTVL.

This clone was recorded once. The J gene is TRBJ2-5, the V gene TRBV19, with 10 bases aligning to TRBD1. The ends lost 7 bases at V and 4 bases at J; junction bases unmatched: 6. Germline values: CDR1 LNHDA, CDR2 SQIVND (reference sequence). This CDR3 comprises 14 residues. In DNA, the CDR3 is TGTGCCAGTATCGGGACAGGGGAGGGAGAGACCCAGTACTTC. Encoded protein: CASIGTGEGETQYF. Full variable domain (missing parts from reference TRBV19 and TRBJ2-5): DGGITQSPKYLFRKEGQNVTLSCEQNLNHDAMYWYRQDPGQGLRLIYYSQIVNDFQKGDIAEGYSVSREKKESFPLTVTSAQKNPTAFYLCASIGTGEGETQYFGPGTRLLVL.

This chain links TRBV11-2 with TRBJ2-2; 12 nucleotides line up with TRBD2. The junction had 6 bases not matched to a gene; V was cut back by 10 bases and J by 6 bases. Per germline, CDR1 SGHAT and CDR2 FQNNGV. The CDR3 loop spans 14 amino acids. The CDR3 region is CATRTSGTPGELFF. DNA of the CDR3: TGTGCCACCAGGACTAGCGGGACGCCCGGGGAGCTGTTTTTT.

The chain carries TRBV14 and TRBJ2-3, with D maybe TRBD1 (5 bases). This CDR3 is 13 amino acids long. Deletions cut 0 bases from V and 9 bases from J, with 10 bases between. Looked up from germline, CDR1 is SGHDN and CDR2 is FVKESK. Here the CDR3 DNA reads TGTGCCAGCAGCCAAGAAAGGGGATACACGCAGTATTTT. It translates to CASSQERGYTQYF.

The chain couples TRBV28 to TRBJ2-2, with TRBD1 matching 9 bases. Per germline, CDR1 MDHEN and CDR2 SYDVKM. The junction had 5 bases not matched to a gene; V was cut back by 5 bases and J by 7 bases. The CDR3 runs 14 residues. In nucleotides, the CDR3 is TGTGCCAGCAGTCAACAGGGGGCAGGCGGGGAGCTGTTTTTT. Translating gives CASSQQGAGGELFF.

This sequence joins TRBV25-1 and TRBJ2-6; D not certain. Per germline, CDR1 MGHDK and CDR2 SYGVNS. V was trimmed by 6 bases and J by 4 bases, leaving 13 bases between them. This CDR3 region has 15 residues. CDR3 residues: CASSSDREGANVLTF. As DNA, the CDR3 is TGTGCCAGCAGCTCAGATCGAGAAGGGGCCAACGTCCTGACTTTC.

This chain joins TRBV2 and TRBJ1-5; 8 bases are shared with TRBD1. Per the germline V gene, CDR1 is SNHLY and CDR2 is FYNNEI. The CDR3 runs to 15 residues. The trim removed 8 bases at V and 3 bases at J, leaving 9 bases unmatched. CDR3 protein: CASQSGTGNNQPQHF. The CDR3 nucleotides read TGTGCCAGCCAGTCCGGGACAGGCAACAATCAGCCCCAGCATTTT. Drawing the rest from reference TRBV2 and TRBJ1-5, the complete variable domain is EPEVTQTPSHQVTQMGQEVILRCVPISNHLYFYWYRQILGQKVEFLVSFYNNEISEKSEIFDDQFSVERPDGSNFTLKIRSTKLEDSAMYFCASQSGTGNNQPQHFGDGTRLSIL.

The chain has TRBV4-3 and TRBJ2-3; 9 nucleotides align to TRBD2. Germline-derived CDR1 and CDR2 are LGHNA and YSLEER. The CDR3 has 17 residues. The trim removed 0 bases at V and 5 bases at J, leaving 9 bases unmatched. The CDR3 region is CASSQDLAGGPGDTQYF. As DNA, the CDR3 is TGCGCCAGCAGCCAAGATTTGGCGGGAGGGCCGGGAGATACGCAGTATTTT.

The genes are TRBV5-4 and TRBJ2-1; D is unresolved. The V gene's germline CDR1 is SGHNT and CDR2 YYREEE (reference sequence). This CDR3 contains 12 residues. The germline V and J ends were trimmed by 1 base and 10 bases, with 9 bases remaining between them. The CDR3 sequence: CASSLWSQEQFF. CDR3 DNA: TGTGCCAGCAGCTTGTGGAGTCAGGAGCAGTTCTTC.

The chain couples TRBV19 to TRBJ1-2; 8 positions agree with TRBD1. This CDR3 has 15 residues. Trimming took 4 bases from V and 0 from J; bases not matched to a gene: 4. In germline, CDR1 is LNHDA, CDR2 SQIVND (reference sequence). CDR3 DNA: TGTGCCAGTAGTACGGGGACAGGAGCTAACTATGGCTACACCTTC. Protein: CASSTGTGANYGYTF.

V and J are TRBV27 and TRBJ2-1, with TRBD2 identical over 7 bases. The CDR3 contains 17 residues. Looked up from germline, CDR1 is MNHEY and CDR2 is SMNVEV (reference sequence). V dropped 2 bases and J dropped 4; count of bases not matched to a gene: 11. This chain's CDR3 is CASSLRWGGTTYNEQFF. The DNA of the CDR3 is TGTGCCAGCAGTTTAAGGTGGGGGGGAACTACTTACAATGAGCAGTTCTTC.

This clone was seen only once. The V and J genes are TRBV2 and TRBJ2-3; TRBD1 aligns across 8 bases. In germline, CDR1 is SNHLY, CDR2 FYNNEI. CDR3 length equals 15 residues. Unmatched junction bases numbered 5, after V lost 5 bases and J lost 1 base. CDR3 sequence (DNA): TGTGCCAGCAGTTTGGACAGGGCTGGCACAGATACGCAGTATTTT. Translation: CASSLDRAGTDTQYF.

The gene calls are TRBV29-1 and TRBJ1-1; no clear D gene. The CDR3 is made up of 12 amino acids. V was cut by 3 bases and J by 0 bases, with 5 bases left in between. The germline V gene has CDR1 SQVTM and CDR2 ANQGSEA. This CDR3 reads CSVEHLNTEAFF. The CDR3, as DNA: TGCAGCGTTGAGCACCTGAACACTGAAGCTTTCTTT. Full variable domain (outside the CDR3, taken from reference TRBV29-1 and TRBJ1-1): SAVISQKPSRDICQRGTSLTIQCQVDSQVTMMFWYRQQPGQSLTLIATANQGSEATYESGFVIDKFPISRPNLTFSTLTVSNMSPEDSSIYLCSVEHLNTEAFFGQGTRLTVV.

This chain links TRBV28 with TRBJ1-2, with D uncertain. The germline gives CDR1 MDHEN, CDR2 SYDVKM. The CDR3 runs to 15 residues. Between the trimmed V and J ends, which lost 5 bases and 8 bases, there was a span of 21 bases. The DNA for the CDR3 is TGTGCCAGCAGTAGTGGATCTTCAAATCGGAGAGGCTACACCTTC. The encoded protein is CASSSGSSNRRGYTF.

The chain has TRBV29-1 and TRBJ2-3, with D possibly matching TRBD1 (5 bases). Germline V lookup: CDR1 SQVTM, CDR2 ANQGSEA. This CDR3 has 13 residues. The V and J ends lost 3 bases and 1 base respectively, with 8 bases between them. DNA of the CDR3: TGCAGCGTTGAGGAACAGGGCACAGATACGCAGTATTTT. Encoded protein: CSVEEQGTDTQYF.

V is TRBV7-3 and J is TRBJ2-1, with no clear D. V shed 1 base and J shed 0 bases, with 10 bases lying between them. This CDR3 comprises 16 residues. Germline V gene sequence: CDR1 SGHTA, CDR2 FQGTGA. The CDR3: CASSLMGGSSYNEQFF. CDR3 in DNA: TGTGCCAGCAGCTTAATGGGCGGAAGCTCCTACAATGAGCAGTTCTTC.

The chain has TRBV7-6 and TRBJ1-2; TRBD1 might be the D (5 bases). Trimming shortened V by 1 base and J by 7 bases, and 13 bases separated the two germline ends. Germline V gene lookup returns CDR1 SGHVS and CDR2 FNYEAQ. This CDR3 is 14 amino acids long. The CDR3 bases are TGTGCCAGCAGCTTAGATGGGACCCAAAGTGGCTACACCTTC. It encodes CASSLDGTQSGYTF.

The J gene is TRBJ2-4, the V gene TRBV28, with TRBD1 matching 12 bases. Trimming removed 6 bases from V and 6 bases from J; junction bases left unmatched: 9. CDR3 size: 16 residues. Germline loops: CDR1 MDHEN, CDR2 SYDVKM. CDR3 residues: CASSPGQGAFVNIQYF. CDR3 DNA: TGTGCCAGCAGCCCGGGACAGGGGGCGTTCGTAAACATTCAGTACTTC.

The chain joins TRBV18 to TRBJ1-4; D is unresolved. Trimming took 5 bases from V and 4 from J, leaving 14 bases between them. The CDR3 spans 15 residues. From germline, CDR1 is KGHSH and CDR2 LQKENI. CDR3 DNA sequence: TGTGCCAGCTCAACCCAGAGAGGAGGTAATGAAAAACTGTTTTTT. Its translation: CASSTQRGGNEKLFF.

The genes are TRBV7-2 and TRBJ2-7; 9 nucleotides line up with TRBD2. Germline loops: CDR1 SGHTA, CDR2 FQGNSA. The CDR3 extends over 15 amino acids. J gave up 6 bases and V 2 bases, and 8 bases lay outside the gene matches. The CDR3 sequence is CASSLPWTSAPEQYF. CDR3 nucleotide sequence: TGTGCCAGCAGCTTACCGTGGACTAGCGCTCCCGAGCAGTACTTC.

This clone was counted a single time. This same CDR3 is encoded by further DNA sequences in the sample. The chain recombines TRBV14 with TRBJ1-2, with a weak D call TRBD1 (5 bases). Germline lookup yields CDR1 SGHDN and CDR2 FVKESK. The V end was cut by 3 bases, the J end by 8 bases, with 10 bases between. This CDR3 spans 12 amino acids. CDR3 sequence (DNA): TGTGCCAGCAGCCAGGGGGGAGGCGGCTACACCTTC. Its translation: CASSQGGGGYTF.